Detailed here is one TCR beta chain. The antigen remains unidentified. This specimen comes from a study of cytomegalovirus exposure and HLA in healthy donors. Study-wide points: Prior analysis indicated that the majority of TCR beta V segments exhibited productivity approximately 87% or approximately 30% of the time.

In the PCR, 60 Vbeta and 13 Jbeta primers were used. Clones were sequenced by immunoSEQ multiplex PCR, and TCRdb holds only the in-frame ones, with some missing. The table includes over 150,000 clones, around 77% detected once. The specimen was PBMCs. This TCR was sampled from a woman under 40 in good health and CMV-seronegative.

The CDR3 region has the DNA TGTGCCAGCAGCTCCCCCTTAGCGGGAGAAGCCCATGAGCAGTTCTTC. Translated, it gives CASSSPLAGEAHEQFF. The V and J genes are TRBV28 and TRBJ2-1; 9 bases fit TRBD2. This CDR3 has 16 amino acids. In germline, CDR1 is MDHEN, CDR2 SYDVKM. Unmatched junction bases numbered 14, after V lost 6 bases and J lost 8 bases.